These 6 T cell receptor beta chains were all obtained from the same sample, sequenced in a study of T cells after yellow fever vaccination. One entry per CDR3 protein, called by TCRdb with MiXCR from the 5' RACE reads. The table has some 400,000 distinct CDR3 sequences, about 6% seen once; the top ten hold approximately 15%. Specimen: PBMCs, collected 5 days after the yellow fever booster vaccination. These receptors were taken from a man aged 30 to 45 who received the YFV17D yellow fever vaccine.

This clonotype was counted a few times. The rearrangement uses TRBV18 and TRBJ2-2, with no clear D. This CDR3 is 17 amino acids long. Per germline, CDR1 KGHSH and CDR2 LQKENI. V dropped 3 bases and J dropped 6 bases, with 20 bases sitting between them. The CDR3, as DNA: TGTGCCAGCTCACCGCGAAAATCGGGCCTTACGGCCGGGGAGCTGTTTTTT. Protein sequence: CASSPRKSGLTAGELFF.

This clonotype has a count of ten or more. The CDR3 nucleotides read TGTGCCAGCAGCTTAGGACTCAGCTACGAGCAGTACTTC. Its protein is CASSLGLSYEQYF. The rearrangement joins TRBV7-2 to TRBJ2-7; D gene unclear. This CDR3 is 13 amino acids long. V was pared by 1 base and J by 3 bases, with 7 bases between. Germline V lookup: CDR1 SGHTA, CDR2 FQGNSA.

There are many counts of this clonotype. The chain couples TRBV18 to TRBJ1-5; tentatively, D is TRBD1 (6 bases). This CDR3 has 15 amino acids. The V and J ends lost 2 bases and 0 bases respectively, with 8 bases between them. The V gene's germline CDR1 is KGHSH and CDR2 LQKENI. The CDR3 DNA reads as TGTGCCAGCTCACCAGGGACAAGTAGCAATCAGCCCCAGCATTTT. Translated: CASSPGTSSNQPQHF.

V usage is TRBV12-3 or TRBV12-4 and J usage is TRBJ2-1; 9 bases line up with TRBD2. With 5 bases clipped from V and 5 bases from J, the junction kept 7 bases outside the gene matches. The CDR3 extends over 15 amino acids. The CDR3 loop is CASSSLAGIHNEQFF. DNA for the CDR3: TGTGCCAGCAGTAGTCTAGCGGGAATACACAATGAGCAGTTCTTC.

V usage is TRBV2 and J usage is TRBJ2-3; D is possibly TRBD1 (7 bases). Germline CDR1 is SNHLY and CDR2 is FYNNEI. V lost 7 bases, J lost 14 bases, and 25 bases lay in between. The CDR3 extends over 14 amino acids. CDR3: CASMEGAAGPRSYF. CDR3 bases: TGTGCCAGCATGGAGGGGGCGGCGGGACCCCGTTCGTATTTT.

This clonotype was seen many times. This chain connects TRBV29-1 to TRBJ2-1, with D perhaps TRBD1 (5 bases). Trimming removed 6 bases at V and 4 bases at J, with 10 bases between. The CDR3 length is 12 residues. Germline assignment: CDR1 SQVTM and CDR2 ANQGSEA. This CDR3 is CSVGAQYNEQFF. CDR3 in DNA: TGCAGCGTAGGGGCCCAATACAATGAGCAGTTCTTC.